A single sample gave rise to the 2 T cell receptor beta chains below, sequenced in a study of vaccination and CD4 T cells after COVID-19. The Oncomine TCR Beta short-read assay generated sequence data from the DNA of cultured CD4+ T cells. TCRdb recomputed calls from the PCR reads with MiXCR, one row per CDR3 protein. The profile covers more than 9,500 distinct CDR3 sequences, with around 45% appearing a single time and 20% to 25% taken by the ten largest. No antigen has been identified for these receptors. This sample's treatment: approximately 10-day PBMC culture with coronavirus spike peptide pools or control peptides (ViraFEST assay). The sample in question was cultured CD4+ T cells from blood, obtained after SARS-CoV-2 vaccination. The receptors were gathered from a human donor with COVID-19.

The chain is built from TRBV29-1 and TRBJ2-7, with unresolved D. The V gene lost 4 bases and the J gene lost 3 bases, with 7 bases spanning the gap. The CDR3 is 11 amino acids. Germline assignment: CDR1 SQVTM and CDR2 ANQGSEA. The CDR3 sequence: CSVGSVYEQYF. The CDR3 DNA sequence: TGCAGCGTTGGTTCGGTCTACGAGCAGTACTTC.

The chain combines TRBV5-1 with TRBJ1-6; weak D call: TRBD1 (5 bases). Between the trimmed V and J ends, which lost 0 bases and 8 bases, there was a span of 9 bases. Per the germline V gene, CDR1 is SGHRS and CDR2 is YFSETQ. The CDR3 has 14 residues. CDR3 sequence reads: CASSLGGKDSPLHF. The CDR3 coding sequence is TGCGCCAGCAGCTTGGGGGGGAAGGATTCACCCCTCCACTTT.